This TCR beta chain was sequenced in a study of long-term antiretroviral therapy in people with HIV. Researchers ran immunoSEQ v3.0 at survey level. This table comes from immunoSEQ multiplex PCR, and its TCRdb copy is limited to in-frame clones, with some not included. This sample has more than 25,000 clones, with around 97% found just once. Comment on this clone: Its antigen remains unknown.

Notes on the study in general: Controls had broader CDR3 length ranges than HIV repertoires did.

This clonotype was sampled from a man under 40 with HIV. The sequenced sample was unsorted PBMCs, obtained 7.6 years after starting antiretroviral therapy.

The CDR3 is CASSIFRAIEQYF. CDR3 DNA sequence: TGTGCCAGTAGTATTTTCCGAGCTATCGAGCAGTACTTC. This chain uses TRBV19 with TRBJ2-7; D call uncertain. The CDR3 consists of 13 residues. Germline assignment: CDR1 LNHDA and CDR2 SQIVND (reference sequence). Trimming cost V 3 bases and J 6 bases, with 12 bases left between them.